These T cell receptor beta chains were read from a single sample in a study of CD8 T cells in ankylosing spondylitis. TCRdb used MiXCR to reprocess the 5' RACE reads, holding one entry per CDR3 protein. Here the sample spans under 450,000 distinct CDR3 sequences, about a sixth being singletons. The sample taken for sequencing was blood, either unsorted or a sorted T cell fraction (not recorded which). These receptors were collected from a male donor with ankylosing spondylitis. CDR3s include the opening cysteine and the closing phenylalanine or tryptophan. A D gene is named only where the DNA matches it firmly. Clone size, where shown, is once, few, many, or a class for clones that have expanded.

abundance: -
d_gene: -
j_gene: TRBJ1-5
len: 14
v_gene: TRBV21-1
CDR3nt: TGTGCCAGCAGCTCCCGGACAGGGTCCCAGCCCCAGCATTTT
CDR3aa: CASSSRTGSQPQHF

abundance: few
d_gene: -
j_gene: TRBJ2-3
len: 15
v_gene: TRBV7-9
CDR3nt: TGTGCCAGCAGCTTAGGACAACCGGGGGCAGATACGCAGTATTTT
CDR3aa: CASSLGQPGADTQYF

abundance: few
d_gene: TRBD2
j_gene: TRBJ2-7
len: 12
v_gene: TRBV20-1
CDR3nt: TGCAGTGCACCTAGCGGAACTTACGAGCAGTACTTC
CDR3aa: CSAPSGTYEQYF

abundance: -
d_gene: TRBD1
j_gene: TRBJ1-6
len: 15
v_gene: TRBV20-1
CDR3nt: TGCAGTGCTCCGGGGGGAGGGGGCCTTAATTCACCCCTCCACTTT
CDR3aa: CSAPGGGGLNSPLHF

abundance: many
d_gene: -
j_gene: TRBJ1-5
len: 13
v_gene: TRBV12-3/TRBV12-4
CDR3nt: TGTGCCAGCAGTTTTGGCAGCAATCAGCCCCAGCATTTT
CDR3aa: CASSFGSNQPQHF

abundance: -
d_gene: -
j_gene: TRBJ1-5
len: 14
v_gene: TRBV9
CDR3nt: TGTGCCAGCAGCGTAGGGGCAGGCAATCAGCCCCAGCATTTT
CDR3aa: CASSVGAGNQPQHF

abundance: few
d_gene: -
j_gene: TRBJ2-3
len: 12
v_gene: TRBV20-1
CDR3nt: TGCAGTGCTAGGGTTAGCACAGATACGCAGTATTTT
CDR3aa: CSARVSTDTQYF

abundance: few
d_gene: -
j_gene: TRBJ2-2
len: 14
v_gene: TRBV4-3
CDR3nt: TGCGCCAGCAGCCAAGAGGGGCCGTCCGGGGAGCTGTTTTTT
CDR3aa: CASSQEGPSGELFF

abundance: few
d_gene: TRBD1
j_gene: TRBJ1-1
len: 15
v_gene: TRBV10-3
CDR3nt: TGTGCCATCAGGAGTCCCGGGACAGGGGGCACTGAAGCTTTCTTT
CDR3aa: CAIRSPGTGGTEAFF

abundance: few
d_gene: -
j_gene: TRBJ1-5
len: 14
v_gene: TRBV28
CDR3nt: TGTGCCAGCAGTTTCCTGGGGGGCAATCAGCCCCAGCATTTT
CDR3aa: CASSFLGGNQPQHF

abundance: few
d_gene: TRBD2
j_gene: TRBJ2-3
len: 16
v_gene: TRBV6-5
CDR3nt: TGTGCCAGCAGTTACCGCCGGGGGGGCCTCACAGATACGCAGTATTTT
CDR3aa: CASSYRRGGLTDTQYF

abundance: -
d_gene: -
j_gene: TRBJ2-7
len: 13
v_gene: TRBV29-1
CDR3nt: TGCAGCGCCCGGCGCGGCGGGGGCGACGAGCAGTACTTC
CDR3aa: CSARRGGGDEQYF

abundance: -
d_gene: -
j_gene: TRBJ2-6
len: 18
v_gene: TRBV18
CDR3nt: TGTGCCAGCTCACTCAGGGGCAGCGTGGGCTCTGGGGCCAACGTCCTGACTTTC
CDR3aa: CASSLRGSVGSGANVLTF

abundance: -
d_gene: -
j_gene: TRBJ1-2
len: 16
v_gene: TRBV27
CDR3nt: TGTGCCAGCAGTCCCCGCCTCCGGGGGCCGAACTATGGCTACACCTTC
CDR3aa: CASSPRLRGPNYGYTF

abundance: few
d_gene: -
j_gene: TRBJ2-1
len: 14
v_gene: TRBV5-1
CDR3nt: TGCGCCAGCAGCAACGGGGACGGGTACAATGAGCAGTTCTTC
CDR3aa: CASSNGDGYNEQFF

abundance: -
d_gene: -
j_gene: TRBJ1-1
len: 14
v_gene: TRBV25-1
CDR3nt: TGTGCCAGCAGCATGGGGGGGTTGATCACTGAAGCTTTCTTT
CDR3aa: CASSMGGLITEAFF

abundance: few
d_gene: -
j_gene: TRBJ1-5
len: 12
v_gene: TRBV12-3/TRBV12-4
CDR3nt: TGTGCCAGCAGTTTCGGAGTCCAGCCCCAGCATTTT
CDR3aa: CASSFGVQPQHF